The 22 T cell receptor beta chains reported below all come from one sample, sequenced in a study of OX40 agonist ivuxolimab in advanced cancers. Method: immunoSEQ multiplex PCR; TCRdb's copy keeps in-frame clones and lacks some. The sample gives tens of thousands of clones, 86% of which show up once; under 4.5% is in the top ten. The sequenced sample was CD4+ or CD8+ T cells sorted from blood, obtained in a trial of the OX40 agonist ivuxolimab. The source of these receptors is an adult with an advanced solid tumor such as melanoma, head and neck, liver or kidney cancer.

The V call is TRBV18, the J call TRBJ1-2; D is possibly TRBD1 (5 bases). V lost 2 bases to trimming and J lost 3 bases, with 13 bases between them. Per the germline V gene, CDR1 is KGHSH and CDR2 is LQKENI. The CDR3 is made up of 15 amino acids. DNA of the CDR3: TGTGCCAGCTCACCAGTCGGGACTGGAGACTATGGCTACACCTTC. Residues: CASSPVGTGDYGYTF.

The rearrangement joins TRBV29-1 to TRBJ1-5; 8 positions match TRBD1. The germline V gene has CDR1 SQVTM and CDR2 ANQGSEA. This CDR3 is built from 13 residues. J gave up 5 bases and V 6 bases, and 6 bases lay outside the gene matches. Here the CDR3 reads CSVSTGVDQPQHF. The CDR3 DNA follows: TGCAGCGTCTCGACAGGGGTTGATCAGCCCCAGCATTTT.

The chain recombines TRBV18 with TRBJ1-3; D is perhaps TRBD1 (6 bases). Germline V lookup: CDR1 KGHSH, CDR2 LQKENI. This CDR3 has 16 residues. V was clipped by 3 bases and J by 0 bases, with 12 bases between them. This chain's CDR3 is CASSPYREISGNTIYF. CDR3 bases: TGTGCCAGCTCACCCTACAGGGAGATCTCTGGAAACACCATATATTTT.

V usage is TRBV5-6 and J usage is TRBJ1-3; D not resolved. The germline CDR1 and CDR2 sequences are SGHDT and YYEEEE. Trimming stripped 2 bases from V and 0 bases from J, with 9 bases between. CDR3 length equals 15 residues. CDR3 sequence reads: CASSFSPNSGNTIYF. The CDR3 bases are TGTGCCAGCAGCTTCAGCCCAAACTCTGGAAACACCATATATTTT.

The chain uses TRBV29-1 and TRBJ1-4; no definite D call. In germline, CDR1 is SQVTM, CDR2 ANQGSEA. The V and J ends lost 3 bases and 3 bases respectively, with 2 bases between them. The CDR3 has 11 residues. The CDR3 here is CSVDPNEKLFF. The CDR3 region has the DNA TGCAGCGTTGATCCTAATGAAAAACTGTTTTTT. Variable domain in full (rest from reference TRBV29-1 and TRBJ1-4): SAVISQKPSRDICQRGTSLTIQCQVDSQVTMMFWYRQQPGQSLTLIATANQGSEATYESGFVIDKFPISRPNLTFSTLTVSNMSPEDSSIYLCSVDPNEKLFFGSGTQLSVL.

This chain links TRBV5-1 with TRBJ2-2; D remains ambiguous. This CDR3 region has 14 residues. Germline V gives CDR1 SGHRS, CDR2 YFSETQ. V was trimmed by 4 bases and J by 1 base, leaving 8 bases between them. CDR3 in amino acids: CASSITMNTGELFF. DNA for the CDR3: TGCGCCAGCAGCATCACAATGAACACCGGGGAGCTGTTTTTT.

This chain uses TRBV6-5 with TRBJ1-2; D is unclear. The germline gives CDR1 MNHEY, CDR2 SVGAGI. V was cut by 10 bases and J by 3 bases, with 15 bases left in between. The CDR3 runs to 13 residues. As DNA, the CDR3 is TGTGCCACCTACTCGACACTTGACTATGGCTACACCTTC. Translation gives CATYSTLDYGYTF.

The V call is TRBV5-4, the J call TRBJ2-4; no firm D call. The V gene's germline CDR1 is SGHNT and CDR2 YYREEE (reference sequence). The CDR3 sequence is 13 residues long. The V end was cut by 4 bases, the J end by 3 bases, with 8 bases between. CDR3 nucleotides: TGTGCCAGCAGCGTAGTCTTCAAAAACATTCAGTACTTC. Residues: CASSVVFKNIQYF.

This clone was counted a single time. J is TRBJ2-2 and V is TRBV6-1, with no clear D. Germline V gene sequence: CDR1 MNHNS, CDR2 SASEGT. Trimming left V 7 bases short and J 8 bases short, with 5 bases between. CDR3 length equals 10 residues. The CDR3 here is CASKRGELFF. CDR3 DNA: TGTGCCAGCAAAAGGGGGGAGCTGTTTTTT.

This chain uses TRBV27 with TRBJ1-5, with D hard to call. Trimming shortened V by 6 bases and J by 0 bases, and 9 bases separated the two germline ends. CDR3 length: 14 residues. The germline CDR1 and CDR2 sequences are MNHEY and SMNVEV (reference sequence). CDR3 sequence (DNA): TGTGCCAGCAGCTCCCGGAGTAGCAATCAGCCCCAGCATTTT. This gives the protein CASSSRSSNQPQHF.

The gene calls are TRBV5-1 and TRBJ1-1; no firm D call. The germline V gene encodes CDR1 SGHRS and CDR2 YFSETQ. V was shortened by 2 bases and J by 4 bases, with 9 bases between the two germline ends. The CDR3 contains 13 residues. CDR3 in amino acids: CASSFSTGTEAFF. Written as DNA, the CDR3 is TGCGCCAGCAGCTTCTCTACGGGCACTGAAGCTTTCTTT. Full variable domain (remainder filled in from reference TRBV5-1 and TRBJ1-1): KAGVTQTPRYLIKTRGQQVTLSCSPISGHRSVSWYQQTPGQGLQFLFEYFSETQRNKGNFPGRFSGRQFSNSRSEMNVSTLELGDSALYLCASSFSTGTEAFFGQGTRLTVV.

This chain uses TRBV7-9 with TRBJ2-6; D not resolved. V lost 5 bases and J lost 4, with 6 bases in between. The germline V gene has CDR1 SEHNR and CDR2 FQNEAQ (reference sequence). CDR3 length equals 13 residues. CDR3 in DNA: TGTGCCAGCAGCCTCGGGGGGGCCAACGTCCTGACTTTC. Its translation is CASSLGGANVLTF. Full variable domain (rest looked up from reference TRBV7-9 and TRBJ2-6): DTGVSQNPRHKITKRGQNVTFRCDPISEHNRLYWYRQTLGQGPEFLTYFQNEAQLEKSRLLSDRFSAERPKGSFSTLEIQRTEQGDSAMYLCASSLGGANVLTFGAGSRLTVL.

There are a few counts of this clone. The rearrangement links TRBV7-2 to TRBJ2-3, with D unresolved. The germline V gene has CDR1 SGHTA and CDR2 FQGNSA. V lost 5 bases and J lost 6, with 15 bases in between. The CDR3 sequence is 14 residues long. CDR3 nucleotides: TGTGCCAGCAGCCCCCGCTTAGACGCGGATACGCAGTATTTT. Translation gives CASSPRLDADTQYF.

The genes are TRBV7-3 and TRBJ2-7, with D unresolved. The germline V gene has CDR1 SGHTA and CDR2 FQGTGA. The V end was cut by 2 bases, the J end by 1 base, with 6 bases between. This CDR3 region has 13 residues. CDR3 DNA sequence: TGTGCCAGCAGCTTATCCGCTTCCTACGAGCAGTACTTC. Amino acid sequence: CASSLSASYEQYF.

The chain is built from TRBV5-1 and TRBJ2-2, with TRBD2 identical over 13 bases. Germline trimming cut 2 bases from V and 6 bases from J; bases unmatched to any gene: 1. The CDR3 has 15 residues. Germline CDR1 and CDR2: SGHRS and YFSETQ. CDR3 amino acids: CASSFGLAGAGELFF. The CDR3 nucleotides read TGCGCCAGCAGCTTTGGACTAGCGGGGGCCGGGGAGCTGTTTTTT.

This clone has a handful of counts. The V and J genes are TRBV2 and TRBJ2-2; D uncertain. Germline assignment: CDR1 SNHLY and CDR2 FYNNEI. The V end was cut by 2 bases, the J end by 1 base, with 5 bases between. The CDR3 length is 14 residues. CDR3 nucleotides: TGTGCCAGCAGTGAATGGGGGAACACCGGGGAGCTGTTTTTT. Its translation is CASSEWGNTGELFF.

This chain connects TRBV6-6 to TRBJ1-6; no definite D call. Deletions cut 2 bases from V and 9 bases from J, with 5 bases between. Looked up from germline, CDR1 is MNHNY and CDR2 is SVGAGI (reference sequence). This CDR3 contains 12 residues. The CDR3 region has the DNA TGTGCCAGCAGTTACGTGGGTTCACCCCTCCACTTT. Encoded protein: CASSYVGSPLHF.

The chain recombines TRBV7-9 with TRBJ1-2, with D possibly TRBD1 on 6 matching bases. Per germline, CDR1 SEHNR and CDR2 FQNEAQ (reference sequence). This CDR3 is built from 14 residues. V dropped 5 bases and J dropped 4 bases, with 14 bases sitting between them. The CDR3 spells CASSPNETGYGYTF. CDR3 sequence (DNA): TGTGCCAGCAGCCCGAACGAGACAGGCTATGGCTACACCTTC. Supplemented by reference TRBV7-9 and TRBJ1-2, the full variable domain reads DTGVSQNPRHKITKRGQNVTFRCDPISEHNRLYWYRQTLGQGPEFLTYFQNEAQLEKSRLLSDRFSAERPKGSFSTLEIQRTEQGDSAMYLCASSPNETGYGYTFGSGTRLTVV.

This clone showed up just once. This chain connects TRBV7-2 to TRBJ2-7; D is possibly TRBD1 (6 bases). The CDR3 spans 13 residues. CDR1 and CDR2 (germline): SGHTA, FQGNSA. The V and J ends lost 6 bases and 7 bases respectively, with 16 bases between them. CDR3 coding DNA: TGTGCCAGCAGGGGGGCTGGCACGAGGGAGCAGTACTTC. This encodes CASRGAGTREQYF.

This clone has a handful of counts. The chain carries TRBV18 and TRBJ2-7, with a tentative D call TRBD2 (6 bases). The CDR3 loop spans 15 amino acids. V shed 6 bases and J shed 5 bases, with 20 bases lying between them. CDR1 is KGHSH and CDR2 is LQKENI in the germline V gene. The CDR3 spells CASSLGTGAANEQYF. CDR3 DNA sequence: TGTGCCAGCTCCCTAGGGACGGGAGCGGCCAACGAGCAGTACTTC.

V and J are TRBV28 and TRBJ2-1, with 7 bases fitting TRBD2. This CDR3 is built from 15 residues. Germline trimming cut 2 bases from V and 3 bases from J; bases unmatched to any gene: 4. The germline V gene encodes CDR1 MDHEN and CDR2 SYDVKM. CDR3 protein: CASSLGGGYYNEQFF. DNA of the CDR3: TGTGCCAGCAGTTTAGGGGGGGGTTACTACAATGAGCAGTTCTTC. Drawing the rest from reference TRBV28 and TRBJ2-1, the complete variable domain is DVKVTQSSRYLVKRTGEKVFLECVQDMDHENMFWYRQDPGLGLRLIYFSYDVKMKEKGDIPEGYSVSREKKERFSLILESASTNQTSMYLCASSLGGGYYNEQFFGPGTRLTVL.

V usage is TRBV6-1 and J usage is TRBJ1-5; D remains unclear. The CDR3 has 14 amino acids. Germline V lookup: CDR1 MNHNS, CDR2 SASEGT. The chain's CDR3 is CTWRWEYSNQPQHF. Written as DNA, the CDR3 is TGTACATGGAGGTGGGAATATAGCAATCAGCCCCAGCATTTT.